Each of the 2 T cell receptor beta chains below was sequenced from the same sample in a study of blood T cell repertoires in COVID-19. Data came from immunoSEQ multiplex PCR; TCRdb stores just in-frame clones and leaves some out. The sample gives more than 200,000 clones, 65% to 85% of which show up once; 7.4% is in the top ten. Sequenced material: PBMCs or T cells enriched from blood (not recorded which). Receptor source: a woman in her forties with acute COVID-19.

CDR3 in DNA: TGTGCCAGCAGCTTAACCGGGACTAGCTACTCCAATGAGCAGTTCTTC. It encodes CASSLTGTSYSNEQFF. This chain joins TRBV7-3 and TRBJ2-1; 9 nucleotides match TRBD2. The CDR3 covers 16 residues. Trimming removed 0 bases from V and 6 bases from J; junction bases left unmatched: 6. Germline V lookup: CDR1 SGHTA, CDR2 FQGTGA.

The chain recombines TRBV19 with TRBJ1-4; D is ambiguous. Trimming removed 7 bases from V and 0 bases from J, with 9 bases in between. Germline V gene lookup returns CDR1 LNHDA and CDR2 SQIVND (reference sequence). The length of the CDR3 is 14 residues. CDR3 nucleotides: TGTGCCAGTACCCCTGTCGCAACTAATGAAAAACTGTTTTTT. It specifies CASTPVATNEKLFF.